This T cell receptor beta chain was sequenced for a study of cytomegalovirus exposure and HLA in healthy donors. 13 Jbeta primers and 60 Vbeta primers were used for the PCR. The method was immunoSEQ multiplex PCR; TCRdb's version includes in-frame clones alone and lacks a portion of them. The sample carries about 190,000 clones, around 83% recorded once. V shed 4 bases and J shed 4 bases, with 16 bases lying between them. Germline lookup yields CDR1 LNHDA and CDR2 SQIVND (reference sequence). This CDR3 has 15 residues. The receptor was derived from a woman younger than 35 in good health and CMV-seronegative. The chain employs TRBV19 and TRBJ1-1; D is undetermined. Sequenced material: PBMCs. The CDR3 reads CASSNFHGVSTEAFF. The CDR3 DNA sequence: TGTGCCAGTAGTAATTTTCATGGAGTGTCCACTGAAGCTTTCTTT. Drawing the rest from reference TRBV19 and TRBJ1-1, the complete variable domain is DGGITQSPKYLFRKEGQNVTLSCEQNLNHDAMYWYRQDPGQGLRLIYYSQIVNDFQKGDIAEGYSVSREKKESFPLTVTSAQKNPTAFYLCASSNFHGVSTEAFFGQGTRLTVV.